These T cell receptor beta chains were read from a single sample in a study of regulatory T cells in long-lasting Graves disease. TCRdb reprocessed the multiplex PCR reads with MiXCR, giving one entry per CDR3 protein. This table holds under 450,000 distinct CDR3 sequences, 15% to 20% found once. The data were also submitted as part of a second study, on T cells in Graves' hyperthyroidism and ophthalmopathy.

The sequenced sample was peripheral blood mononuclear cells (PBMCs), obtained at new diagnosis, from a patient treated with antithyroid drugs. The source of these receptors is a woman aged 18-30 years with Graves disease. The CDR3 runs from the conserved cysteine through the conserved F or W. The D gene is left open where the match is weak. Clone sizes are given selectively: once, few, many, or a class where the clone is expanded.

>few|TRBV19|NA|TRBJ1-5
CASSTQGLGNQPQHF
TGTGCCAGTAGTACCCAGGGTCTGGGGAATCAGCCCCAGCATTTT
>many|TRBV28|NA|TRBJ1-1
CASSLLARNTEAFF
TGTGCCAGCAGTTTATTGGCTCGGAACACTGAAGCTTTCTTT
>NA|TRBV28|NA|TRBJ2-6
CASSSGARSAGANVLTF
TGTGCCAGCAGTTCAGGGGCCCGCTCCGCTGGGGCCAACGTCCTGACTTTC
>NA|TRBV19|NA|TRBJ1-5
CASSMGFGNQPQHF
TGTGCCAGTAGTATGGGCTTCGGAAATCAGCCCCAGCATTTT
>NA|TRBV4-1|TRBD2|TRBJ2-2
CASSHPPGTSGGWGNTGELFF
TGCGCCAGCAGCCATCCTCCTGGGACTAGCGGGGGGTGGGGGAACACCGGGGAGCTGTTTTTT
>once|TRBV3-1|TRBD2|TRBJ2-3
CASSNKGVAGGDSDTQYF
TGTGCCAGCAGCAATAAGGGAGTAGCGGGAGGGGACTCAGATACGCAGTATTTT
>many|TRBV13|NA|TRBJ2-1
CASSFVSGAGEQFF
TGTGCCAGCAGCTTCGTTTCAGGAGCCGGTGAGCAGTTCTTC
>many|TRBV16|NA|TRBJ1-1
CASSPRDKNTEAFF
TGTGCCAGCAGCCCCCGGGACAAGAACACTGAAGCTTTCTTT
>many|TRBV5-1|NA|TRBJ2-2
CASSLGAVNTGELFF
TGTGCCAGCAGCTTGGGAGCGGTGAACACCGGGGAGCTGTTTTTT
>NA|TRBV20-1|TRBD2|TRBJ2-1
CSAPSGGTSGYNEQFF
TGCAGTGCCCCCAGCGGGGGGACTAGCGGATACAATGAGCAGTTCTTC
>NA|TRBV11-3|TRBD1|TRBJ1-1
CASSFYRGSSTEAFF
TGTGCCAGCAGCTTCTACAGGGGTTCGAGCACTGAAGCTTTCTTT
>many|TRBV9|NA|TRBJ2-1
CASSVTDNEQFF
TGTGCCAGCAGCGTAACAGACAATGAGCAGTTCTTC
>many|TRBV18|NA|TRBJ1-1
CASSPLDTAVGAFF
TGTGCCAGCTCACCATTGGATACGGCGGTAGGAGCTTTCTTT
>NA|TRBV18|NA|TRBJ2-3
CASSPLGVTSTDTQYF
TGTGCCAGCTCACCACTTGGAGTTACTAGCACAGATACGCAGTATTTT
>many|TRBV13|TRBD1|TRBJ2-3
CASSPEQGVGTDTQYF
TGTGCCAGCAGCCCCGAGCAGGGGGTCGGCACAGATACGCAGTATTTT
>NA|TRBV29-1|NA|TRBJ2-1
CSVEDTGSSYNEQFF
TGCAGCGTTGAGGACACGGGGAGCTCCTACAATGAGCAGTTCTTC
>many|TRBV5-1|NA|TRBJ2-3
CASSIGPSTDTQYF
TGCGCCAGCAGTATTGGACCTAGCACAGATACGCAGTATTTT
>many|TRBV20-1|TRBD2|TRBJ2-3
CSAREASGGFRDTQYF
TGCAGTGCTAGAGAAGCTAGCGGGGGATTTAGGGATACGCAGTATTTT
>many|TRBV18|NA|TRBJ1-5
CASSPIEDNLNQPQHF
TGTGCCAGCTCACCTATTGAGGACAACTTAAATCAGCCCCAGCATTTT
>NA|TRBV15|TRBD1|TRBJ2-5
CATSRARDRVSETQYF
TGTGCCACCAGCAGAGCCCGGGACAGGGTCTCAGAGACCCAGTACTTC
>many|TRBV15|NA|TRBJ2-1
CATSRAYGGSYNEQFF
TGTGCCACCAGCAGAGCCTATGGGGGCTCCTACAATGAGCAGTTCTTC
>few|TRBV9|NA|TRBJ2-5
CASTVSDGYQETQYF
TGTGCCAGCACGGTTTCCGATGGGTACCAAGAGACCCAGTACTTC
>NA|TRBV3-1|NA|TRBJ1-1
CASSRGLGGLSTEAFF
TGTGCCAGCAGCCGCGGGTTAGGGGGATTGAGCACTGAAGCTTTCTTT
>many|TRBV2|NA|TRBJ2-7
CASSRTTNEQYF
TGTGCCAGCAGTCGGACAACCAACGAGCAGTACTTC
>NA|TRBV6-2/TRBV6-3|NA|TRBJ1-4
CASSYRATNGKLFF
TGTGCCAGCAGTTACCGAGCAACTAATGGAAAACTGTTTTTT
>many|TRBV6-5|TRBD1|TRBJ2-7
CASSYLQGGSYEQYF
TGTGCCAGCAGTTACCTACAGGGGGGTTCCTACGAGCAGTACTTC
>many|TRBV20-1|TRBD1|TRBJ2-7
CSAGNSGQSYEQYF
TGCAGTGCTGGAAACTCGGGACAGTCCTACGAGCAGTACTTC
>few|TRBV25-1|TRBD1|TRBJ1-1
CASSVRGWRMSTEAFF
TGTGCCAGCAGTGTCAGGGGGTGGAGGATGAGCACTGAAGCTTTCTTT
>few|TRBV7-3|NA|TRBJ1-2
CASSLTGPDPYGYTF
TGTGCCAGCAGCTTAACGGGTCCCGACCCCTATGGCTACACCTTC
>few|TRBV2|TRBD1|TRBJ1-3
CASSFYLTGQGSGNTIYF
TGTGCCAGCAGCTTCTACTTGACGGGACAGGGCTCTGGAAACACCATATATTTT
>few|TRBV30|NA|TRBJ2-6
CACPGSGHSGANVLTF
TGTGCCTGCCCAGGAAGTGGACACTCTGGGGCCAACGTCCTGACTTTC
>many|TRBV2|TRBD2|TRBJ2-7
CASSETGTSASYEQYF
TGTGCCAGCAGCGAAACGGGGACTAGCGCATCCTACGAGCAGTACTTC
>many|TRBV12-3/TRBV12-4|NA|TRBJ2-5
CASSFVRRQETQYF
TGTGCCAGCAGTTTCGTCAGAAGACAAGAGACCCAGTACTTC
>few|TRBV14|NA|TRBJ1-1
CASSQQGGSAEAFF
TGTGCCAGCAGCCAACAGGGAGGGTCCGCTGAAGCTTTCTTT
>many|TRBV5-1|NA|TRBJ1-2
CASSLEIGEVYYGYTF
TGCGCCAGCAGCTTGGAGATCGGGGAGGTCTACTATGGCTACACCTTC
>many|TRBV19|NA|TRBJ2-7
CASSSGAAYEQYF
TGTGCCAGTAGTAGCGGGGCGGCCTACGAGCAGTACTTC
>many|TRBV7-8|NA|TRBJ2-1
CASSLTAPNEQFF
TGTGCCAGCAGTTTGACAGCTCCAAATGAGCAGTTCTTC
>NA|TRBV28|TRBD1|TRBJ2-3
CASSMDRGRDTQYF
TGTGCCAGCAGTATGGACAGGGGCCGCGATACGCAGTATTTT
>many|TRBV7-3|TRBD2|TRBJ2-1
CASSLTFTSGKYNEQFF
TGTGCCAGCAGCTTAACGTTTACTAGCGGGAAATACAATGAGCAGTTCTTC
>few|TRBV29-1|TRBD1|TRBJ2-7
CSAGQGAEQYF
TGCAGCGCCGGGCAGGGGGCGGAGCAGTACTTC
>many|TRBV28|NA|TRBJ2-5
CASSPGQTIQETQYF
TGTGCCAGCAGTCCCGGACAGACCATCCAAGAGACCCAGTACTTC